The 15 T cell receptor beta chains below were found in one sample sequenced in a study of blood T cell repertoires in COVID-19. Measured with immunoSEQ multiplex PCR; TCRdb has only the in-frame clones, and not every one. The table records some 130,000 clones, 75% to 90% of them present only once. The sequenced sample was peripheral blood. Every receptor here comes from a man in his fifties or sixties with COVID-19, enrolled during active disease.

As to this clone: The identical CDR3 is also encoded by other nucleotide sequences in the sample. The V call is TRBV5-1, the J call TRBJ1-4; the D is unclear. This CDR3 has 15 amino acids. Trimming removed 0 bases from V and 4 bases from J, with 10 bases in between. The germline gives CDR1 SGHRS, CDR2 YFSETQ. CDR3 bases: TGCGCCAGCAGCTTGGCCGCGGGGAATAATGAAAAACTGTTTTTT. Its translation is CASSLAAGNNEKLFF.

This chain links TRBV7-2 with TRBJ2-7; TRBD2 is a possible D gene (6 bases). The germline gives CDR1 SGHTA, CDR2 FQGNSA. Trimming removed 1 base from V and 4 bases from J, with 11 bases in between. There are 14 residues in the CDR3. The CDR3 DNA reads as TGTGCCAGCAGCTTAGGCGGGGCACGATACGAGCAGTACTTC. It is translated as CASSLGGARYEQYF.

This chain uses TRBV7-2 with TRBJ2-5; tentative D call: TRBD1 (5 bases). The CDR3 totals 16 residues. Germline CDR1 and CDR2: SGHTA and FQGNSA. V was shortened by 1 base and J by 4 bases, with 16 bases between the two germline ends. In DNA, the CDR3 is TGTGCCAGCAGCTTAGTGGGTGGGGCCACGGGAGAGACCCAGTACTTC. The encoded protein is CASSLVGGATGETQYF.

The V gene is TRBV2, the J gene TRBJ2-3; 9 positions agree with TRBD2. From germline, CDR1 is SNHLY and CDR2 FYNNEI. The CDR3 totals 17 residues. V lost 6 bases, J lost 5 bases, and 15 bases stayed unmatched. CDR3 loop: CASSGSGGPTVLDTQYF. The CDR3 DNA sequence: TGTGCCAGCAGCGGTAGCGGGGGCCCTACAGTTTTAGATACGCAGTATTTT. Full variable domain (rest looked up from reference TRBV2 and TRBJ2-3): EPEVTQTPSHQVTQMGQEVILRCVPISNHLYFYWYRQILGQKVEFLVSFYNNEISEKSEIFDDQFSVERPDGSNFTLKIRSTKLEDSAMYFCASSGSGGPTVLDTQYFGPGTRLTVL.

The rearrangement links TRBV15 to TRBJ1-3; TRBD1 agrees at 9 bases. Germline trimming cut 0 bases from V and 7 bases from J; bases unmatched to any gene: 4. The germline gives CDR1 LNHNV, CDR2 YYDKDF (reference sequence). The CDR3 spans 15 residues. In nucleotides, the CDR3 is TGTGCCACCAGCAGAGACAGGGACAGGGTTAACACCATATATTTT. Its protein product is CATSRDRDRVNTIYF.

The rearrangement links TRBV4-1 to TRBJ1-4, with 7 bases matching TRBD1. CDR1 and CDR2 (germline): MGHRA, YSYEKL. There are 15 residues in the CDR3. Trimming cost V 2 bases and J 3 bases; bases outside gene matches: 3. The CDR3: CASSQRDRANEKLFF. The CDR3 DNA is TGCGCCAGCAGCCAAAGGGACAGAGCTAATGAAAAACTGTTTTTT.

This chain connects TRBV5-3 to TRBJ1-5, with a tentative D call TRBD1 (5 bases). TRBV5-3 is identified as an open reading frame with a role that is uncertain. Deletions cut 5 bases from V and 4 bases from J, with 16 bases between. The CDR3 consists of 15 residues. The CDR3 is CARRATQQDNQPQHF. The CDR3 DNA reads as TGTGCCAGAAGAGCAACGCAACAGGATAATCAGCCCCAGCATTTT.

The chain has TRBV30 and TRBJ1-2; 8 bases are shared with TRBD1. Losses at the gene ends were 1 base for V and 6 bases for J; bases not matched to a gene: 4. The CDR3 totals 13 residues. Germline V gene lookup returns CDR1 GTSNPN and CDR2 SVGIG (reference sequence). As DNA, the CDR3 is TGTGCCTGGAGTGCGACAGGGGTGAATGGCTACACCTTC. This encodes CAWSATGVNGYTF.

The chain uses TRBV13 and TRBJ2-7; 11 bases fit TRBD2. V lost 6 bases and J lost 4; bases outside the gene matches: 2. The CDR3 consists of 13 residues. Germline V gives CDR1 PRHDT, CDR2 FYEKMQ (reference sequence). CDR3 DNA sequence: TGTGCCAGCAGACTAGCGGGGGAGTACGAGCAGTACTTC. Translation gives CASRLAGEYEQYF.

This rearrangement joins TRBV7-3 to TRBJ2-5; D might be TRBD2 (6 bases). Germline V lookup: CDR1 SGHTA, CDR2 FQGTGA. Between the trimmed V and J ends, which lost 0 bases and 1 base, there was a span of 21 bases. CDR3 size: 19 residues. The DNA of the CDR3 is TGTGCCAGCAGCTTAACGGGGTTAGCGGACTCCACCTTCCAAGAGACCCAGTACTTC. Its translation is CASSLTGLADSTFQETQYF.

This sequence joins TRBV15 and TRBJ2-7; tentative D call: TRBD2 (6 bases). CDR1 is LNHNV and CDR2 is YYDKDF in the germline V gene (reference sequence). The CDR3 has 16 residues. Trimming removed 1 base from V and 3 bases from J, with 16 bases in between. This CDR3 is CATSRGLAGRSYEQYF. CDR3 bases: TGTGCCACCAGCAGAGGTTTGGCAGGGAGGAGCTACGAGCAGTACTTC.

V and J are TRBV20-1 and TRBJ1-2; D gene unclear. Germline loops: CDR1 DFQATT, CDR2 SNEGSKA (reference sequence). The CDR3 is 10 amino acids. The V end lost 0 bases, the J end lost 12 bases, and 8 bases lay between the germline ends. CDR3 coding DNA: TGCAGTGCTAGAGATTCTTATCACACCTTC. Its protein is CSARDSYHTF.

About this clone: Other DNA variants within this sample encode the same CDR3. The CDR3 DNA reads as TGTGCCAGCTCCACAGGGGCCAGCATAAACATTCAGTACTTC. Translating gives CASSTGASINIQYF. The J gene is TRBJ2-4, the V gene TRBV18, with 7 positions matching TRBD1. Germline CDR1 reads KGHSH; CDR2 reads LQKENI. This CDR3 contains 14 residues. V gave up 6 bases and J gave up 6 bases; unmatched junction bases: 8.

This clone showed up just once. The rearrangement uses TRBV27 and TRBJ2-7; 9 bases match TRBD1. V lost 5 bases, J lost 6 bases, and 2 bases stayed unmatched. Germline V gene sequence: CDR1 MNHEY, CDR2 SMNVEV (reference sequence). The CDR3 contains 12 residues. In nucleotides, the CDR3 is TGTGCCAGCAGTGTGACAGGGGGCGAGCAGTACTTC. This sequence encodes CASSVTGGEQYF.

This rearrangement joins TRBV6-6 to TRBJ1-1; no reliable D call. The CDR3 runs to 15 residues. Germline CDR1 reads MNHNY; CDR2 reads SVGAGI (reference sequence). Trimming took off 5 bases at V and 2 bases at J, with 15 bases between the two ends. The CDR3 here is CASSLKGDSNTEAFF. The CDR3 DNA reads TGTGCCAGCAGTCTAAAAGGAGACTCTAACACTGAAGCTTTCTTT.